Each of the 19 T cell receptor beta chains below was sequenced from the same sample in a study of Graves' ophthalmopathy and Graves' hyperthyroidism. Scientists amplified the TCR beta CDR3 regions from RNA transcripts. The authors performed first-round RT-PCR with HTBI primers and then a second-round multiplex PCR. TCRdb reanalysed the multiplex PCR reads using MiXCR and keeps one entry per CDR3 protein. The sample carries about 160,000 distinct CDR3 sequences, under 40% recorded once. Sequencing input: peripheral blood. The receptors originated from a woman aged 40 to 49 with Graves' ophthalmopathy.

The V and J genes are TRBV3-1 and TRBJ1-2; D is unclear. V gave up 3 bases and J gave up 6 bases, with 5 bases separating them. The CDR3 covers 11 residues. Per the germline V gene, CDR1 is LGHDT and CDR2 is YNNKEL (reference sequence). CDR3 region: CASSQGNGYTF. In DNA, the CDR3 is TGTGCCAGCAGCCAGGGGAATGGCTACACCTTC. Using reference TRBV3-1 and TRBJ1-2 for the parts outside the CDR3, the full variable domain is DTAVSQTPKYLVTQMGNDKSIKCEQNLGHDTMYWYKQDSKKFLKIMFSYNNKELIINETVPNRFSPKSPDKAHLNLHINSLELGDSAVYFCASSQGNGYTFGSGTRLTVV.

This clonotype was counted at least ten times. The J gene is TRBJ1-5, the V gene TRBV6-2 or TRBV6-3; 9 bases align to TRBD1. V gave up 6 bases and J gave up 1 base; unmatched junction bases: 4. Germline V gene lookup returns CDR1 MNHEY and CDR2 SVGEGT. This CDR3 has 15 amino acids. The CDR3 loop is CASSTGQGSNQPQHF. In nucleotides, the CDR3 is TGTGCCAGCAGCACGGGACAGGGAAGCAATCAGCCCCAGCATTTT.

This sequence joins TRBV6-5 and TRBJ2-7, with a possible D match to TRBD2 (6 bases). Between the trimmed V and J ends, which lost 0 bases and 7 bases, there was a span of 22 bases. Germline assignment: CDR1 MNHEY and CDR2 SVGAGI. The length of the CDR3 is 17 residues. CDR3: CASSYSNRKNPGGEQYF. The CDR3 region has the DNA TGTGCCAGCAGTTACTCGAACCGTAAAAACCCAGGAGGGGAGCAGTACTTC.

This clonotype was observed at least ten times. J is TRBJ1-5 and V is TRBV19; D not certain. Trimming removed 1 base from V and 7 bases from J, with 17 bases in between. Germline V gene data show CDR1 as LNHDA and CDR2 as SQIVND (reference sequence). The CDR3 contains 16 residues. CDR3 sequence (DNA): TGTGCCAGTAGTATAGTCAGCTCTCGGTCAGGACAGCCCCAGCATTTT. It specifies CASSIVSSRSGQPQHF.

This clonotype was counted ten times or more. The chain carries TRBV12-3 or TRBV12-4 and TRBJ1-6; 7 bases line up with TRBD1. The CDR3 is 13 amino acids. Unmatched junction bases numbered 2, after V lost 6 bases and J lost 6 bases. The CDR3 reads CASRQGSNSPLHF. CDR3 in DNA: TGTGCCAGCAGACAGGGGAGTAATTCACCCCTCCACTTT.

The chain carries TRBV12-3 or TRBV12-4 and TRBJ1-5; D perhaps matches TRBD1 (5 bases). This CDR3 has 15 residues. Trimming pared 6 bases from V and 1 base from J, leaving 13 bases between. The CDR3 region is CASRNDRLSNQPQHF. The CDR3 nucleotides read TGTGCCAGCAGAAATGACAGACTCAGCAATCAGCCCCAGCATTTT.

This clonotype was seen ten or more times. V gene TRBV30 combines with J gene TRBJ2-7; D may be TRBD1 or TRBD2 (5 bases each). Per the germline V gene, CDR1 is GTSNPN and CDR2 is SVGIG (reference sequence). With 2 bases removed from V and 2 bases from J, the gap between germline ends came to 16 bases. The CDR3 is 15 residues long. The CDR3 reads CAWSSLGPRPYEQYF. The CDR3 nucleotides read TGTGCCTGGAGTTCCTTGGGACCGCGACCCTACGAGCAGTACTTC.

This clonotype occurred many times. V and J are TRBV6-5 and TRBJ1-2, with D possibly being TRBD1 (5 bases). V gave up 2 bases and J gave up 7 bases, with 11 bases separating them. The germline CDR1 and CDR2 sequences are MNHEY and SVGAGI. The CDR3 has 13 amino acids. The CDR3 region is CASSYVGDAGYTF. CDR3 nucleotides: TGTGCCAGCAGTTACGTAGGGGATGCTGGCTACACCTTC.

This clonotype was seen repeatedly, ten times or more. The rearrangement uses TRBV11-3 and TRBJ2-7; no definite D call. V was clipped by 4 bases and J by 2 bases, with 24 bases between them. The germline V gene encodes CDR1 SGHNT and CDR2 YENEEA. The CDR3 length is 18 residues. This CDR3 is CASSSRSATYGRTYEQYF. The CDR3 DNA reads TGTGCCAGCAGCTCGCGGTCTGCTACCTACGGTCGGACCTACGAGCAGTACTTC. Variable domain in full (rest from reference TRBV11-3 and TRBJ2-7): EAGVVQSPRYKIIEKKQPVAFWCNPISGHNTLYWYLQNLGQGPELLIRYENEEAVDDSQLPKDRFSAERLKGVDSTLKIQPAELGDSAVYLCASSSRSATYGRTYEQYFGPGTRLTVT.

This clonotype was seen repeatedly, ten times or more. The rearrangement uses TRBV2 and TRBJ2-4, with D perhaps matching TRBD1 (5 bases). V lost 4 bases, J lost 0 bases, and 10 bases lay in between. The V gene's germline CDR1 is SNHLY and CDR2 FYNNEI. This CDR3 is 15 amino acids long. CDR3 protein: CASSGQIIAKNIQYF. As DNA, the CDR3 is TGTGCCAGCAGTGGACAGATTATAGCCAAAAACATTCAGTACTTC.

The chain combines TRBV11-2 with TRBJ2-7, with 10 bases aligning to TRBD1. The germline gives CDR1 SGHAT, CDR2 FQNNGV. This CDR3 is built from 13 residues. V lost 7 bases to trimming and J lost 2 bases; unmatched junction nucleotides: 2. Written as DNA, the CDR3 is TGTGCCAGCAAGGACAGGGGGACCTACGAGCAGTACTTC. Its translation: CASKDRGTYEQYF.

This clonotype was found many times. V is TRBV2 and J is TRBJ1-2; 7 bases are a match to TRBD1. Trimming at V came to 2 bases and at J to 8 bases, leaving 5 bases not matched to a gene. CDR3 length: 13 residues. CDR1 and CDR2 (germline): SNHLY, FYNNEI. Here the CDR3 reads CASSELGQFGYTF. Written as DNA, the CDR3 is TGTGCCAGCAGTGAATTGGGACAGTTCGGCTACACCTTC.

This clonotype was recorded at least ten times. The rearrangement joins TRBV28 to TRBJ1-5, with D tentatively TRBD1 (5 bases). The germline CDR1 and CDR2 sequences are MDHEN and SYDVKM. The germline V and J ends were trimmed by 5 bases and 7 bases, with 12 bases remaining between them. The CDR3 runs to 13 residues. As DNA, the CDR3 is TGTGCCAGCAGTGGGGGGGAAGCACAGCCCCAGCATTTT. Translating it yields CASSGGEAQPQHF.

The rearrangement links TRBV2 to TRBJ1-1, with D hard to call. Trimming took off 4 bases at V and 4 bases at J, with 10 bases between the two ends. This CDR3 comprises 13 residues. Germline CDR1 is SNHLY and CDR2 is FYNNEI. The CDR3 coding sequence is TGTGCCAGCAGTGTACAGAGTAGCACTGAAGCTTTCTTT. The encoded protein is CASSVQSSTEAFF.

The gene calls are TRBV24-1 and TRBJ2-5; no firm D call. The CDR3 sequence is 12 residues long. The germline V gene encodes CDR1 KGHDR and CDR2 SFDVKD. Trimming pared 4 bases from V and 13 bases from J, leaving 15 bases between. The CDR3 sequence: CATSDRKDATYF. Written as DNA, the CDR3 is TGTGCCACCAGTGACCGTAAAGACGCAACGTACTTC.

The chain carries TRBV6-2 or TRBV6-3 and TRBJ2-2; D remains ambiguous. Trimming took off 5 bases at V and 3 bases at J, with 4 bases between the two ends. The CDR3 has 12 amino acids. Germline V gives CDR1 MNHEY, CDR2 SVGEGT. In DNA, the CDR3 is TGTGCCAGCAGTACAGACACCGGGGAGCTGTTTTTT. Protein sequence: CASSTDTGELFF.

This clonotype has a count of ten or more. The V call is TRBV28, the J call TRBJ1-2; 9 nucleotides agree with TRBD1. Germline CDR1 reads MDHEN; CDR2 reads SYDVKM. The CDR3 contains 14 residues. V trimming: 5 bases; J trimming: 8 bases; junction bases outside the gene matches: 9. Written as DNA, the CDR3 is TGTGCCAGCAGTCAAGACAGGGGGGTATCGGGCTACACCTTC. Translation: CASSQDRGVSGYTF.

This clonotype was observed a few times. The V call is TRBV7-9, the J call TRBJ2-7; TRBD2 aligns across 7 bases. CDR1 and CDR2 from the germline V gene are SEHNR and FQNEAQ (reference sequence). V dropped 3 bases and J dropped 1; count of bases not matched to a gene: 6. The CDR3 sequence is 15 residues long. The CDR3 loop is CASSLLGRESYEQYF. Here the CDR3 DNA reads TGTGCCAGCAGCTTGCTGGGGCGGGAGTCCTACGAGCAGTACTTC.

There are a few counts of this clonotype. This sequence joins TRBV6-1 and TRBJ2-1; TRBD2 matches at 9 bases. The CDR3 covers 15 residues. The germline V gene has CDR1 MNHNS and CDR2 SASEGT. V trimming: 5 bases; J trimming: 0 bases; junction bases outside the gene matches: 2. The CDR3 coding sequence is TGTGCCAGCAGTCTTAGCGGGAGCTCCTACAATGAGCAGTTCTTC. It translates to CASSLSGSSYNEQFF.